This is a list of T cell receptor beta chains from one sample in a study of T cells in Graves' hyperthyroidism and ophthalmopathy. One entry per CDR3 protein results from TCRdb running MiXCR on the multiplex PCR reads. The sample gives about 95,000 distinct CDR3 sequences, 40% of which show up once; roughly 10% is in the top ten. The material sequenced was peripheral blood or thyroid tissue (not recorded which). The receptor source for this set is a woman under 40 with Graves' hyperthyroidism. CDR3s leave out the opening cysteine and the closing phenylalanine or tryptophan. Fields, in order: J gene, V gene, clone size, CDR3 protein. Size values are once, few and many counts, or a class for expanded clones, and some rows have none.

>TRBJ2-2|TRBV7-2|many
AAHQDSGELF
>TRBJ2-5|TRBV20-1|-
SARAGTGYSETQY
>TRBJ1-5|TRBV19|once
ATRTGTGANSNQPQH
>TRBJ1-5|TRBV24-1|many
ATSDHPRGQPQH
>TRBJ1-1|TRBV19|-
ASSTNANTEAF
>TRBJ2-5|TRBV7-2|-
ASGRAGGLETQY
>TRBJ1-5|TRBV15|-
TSETGRPNQPQH
>TRBJ2-5|TRBV7-2|-
ACSLGRGGRISKETQY
>TRBJ2-7|TRBV28|few
ATISSGRAREQY
>TRBJ2-7|TRBV7-9|many
ASSLALSGSNVGEQY
>TRBJ2-5|TRBV20-1|-
SARGSQRETQY
>TRBJ2-5|TRBV28|few
ASSLLGGGGQGETQY
>TRBJ1-1|TRBV2|-
ASSAPGQGNTEAF
>TRBJ2-5|TRBV6-1|many
ASRFRGQETQY
>TRBJ2-5|TRBV28|many
ASRGDSPSETQY
>TRBJ2-7|TRBV28|many
ASSFLIGYEQY
>TRBJ2-7|TRBV28|many
ASSPRRDEQY
>TRBJ1-2|TRBV2|-
ASSAGGAWYGYT
>TRBJ2-5|TRBV20-1|-
SAVGETQY
>TRBJ2-7|TRBV20-1|-
SATSEGLNEQY
>TRBJ1-5|TRBV12-3/TRBV12-4|many
ASSSPSGQGNQPQH
>TRBJ2-2|TRBV11-3|many
ASSRDFGGELF
>TRBJ1-2|TRBV28|many
ASSLELIYGYT
>TRBJ1-1|TRBV6-5|many
ASSYRTSNTEAF
>TRBJ2-5|TRBV10-3|many
AIMQGAGETQY
>TRBJ2-7|TRBV6-5|many
ASSYGTSASYEQY
>TRBJ2-7|TRBV7-9|-
ASSPRNSGRKQY
>TRBJ1-1|TRBV3-1|-
ASSQDSGGTEAF